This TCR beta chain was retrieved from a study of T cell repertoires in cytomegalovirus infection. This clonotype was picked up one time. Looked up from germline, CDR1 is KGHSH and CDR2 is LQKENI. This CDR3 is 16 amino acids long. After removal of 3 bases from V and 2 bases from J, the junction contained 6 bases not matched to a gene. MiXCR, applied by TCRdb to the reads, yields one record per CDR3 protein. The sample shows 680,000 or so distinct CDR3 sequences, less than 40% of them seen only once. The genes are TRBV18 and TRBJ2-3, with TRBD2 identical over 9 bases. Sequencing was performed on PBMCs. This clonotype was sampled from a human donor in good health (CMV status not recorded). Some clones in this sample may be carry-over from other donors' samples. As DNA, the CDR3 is TGTGCCAGCTCACCTCAAAGACTAGCGGCCACAGATACGCAGTATTTT. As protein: CASSPQRLAATDTQYF.